This TCR beta chain was retrieved from a study of neoadjuvant anti-PD-1 for oral cavity cancer. By sample share, this clone is medium-sized (0.01 to 0.1%). Measured with immunoSEQ multiplex PCR; TCRdb has only the in-frame clones, and not every one. The data contain about 12,000 clones, more than 55% of them singletons. The TCR was taken from a person aged 40-85 years with oral cavity squamous cell carcinoma. The sequencing here drew on tumor tissue, taken before nivolumab (anti-PD-1) treatment.

The CDR3 reads CASMGLAIHEQYF. CDR3 DNA sequence: TGTGCCAGCATGGGACTAGCGATTCACGAGCAGTACTTC. The rearrangement uses TRBV2 and TRBJ2-7; 10 bases agree with TRBD2. The CDR3 is made up of 13 amino acids. Germline CDR1 SNHLY, CDR2 FYNNEI. After removal of 7 bases from V and 5 bases from J, the junction contained 5 bases not matched to a gene.